The T cell receptor (beta chain) under discussion was sequenced for a study of T cells in Graves' hyperthyroidism and ophthalmopathy. Amplification yielded TCR beta CDR3 regions, with RNA transcripts as the source. TCR CDR3 regions were first amplified by RT-PCR with HTBI primers. MiXCR, applied by TCRdb to the multiplex PCR reads, yields one record per CDR3 protein. The sample gives approximately 400,000 distinct CDR3 sequences, 20% to 25% of which show up once; around 79% is in the top ten. This clonotype has a handful of counts. Germline V gene lookup returns CDR1 SGHTA and CDR2 FQGNSA. The CDR3 has 14 amino acids. The junction had 7 bases not matched to a gene; V was cut back by 6 bases and J by 9 bases.

This sequence joins TRBV7-2 and TRBJ2-3; 12 bases line up with TRBD2. This receptor was obtained from a man aged 50 to 60 with Graves' hyperthyroidism. Sequencing was done on a sample of blood. CDR3 bases: TGTGCCAGCAGTTCATCGACTAGCGGGAGCACGCAGTATTTT. It specifies CASSSSTSGSTQYF.